This TCR beta chain was identified in a study of shared clonotypes between healthy human individuals (TCRdb year 2020). Regarding the study in general: The cohort comprised a couple of women and a few men aged 18 to 49 years. For each donor, CD4 naive and CD4 memory were each given three plates, CD8 naive was given two plates, and CD8 memory was given one plate. To estimate repertoire size and how much clonotype sharing occurs between individuals, the study deeply sequenced the blood TCR repertoires of 4 to 6 healthy adults. Different laboratories and diverse techniques were used to prepare libraries and sequence TCR repertoires, to increase sequencing depth and limit assay-specific biases. Between about 0.8 and 9 billion PBMCs per donor were obtained by leukapheresis. Broader findings and caveats from the paper: Sampling was limited to blood, and TCR repertoires in tissue likely differ from TCR repertoires in blood. Clonotypes shared by all four sorted-subset donors showed higher generation probabilities than non-shared clonotypes. Because the study included a small number of donors, the genetic and exposure-history diversity represented was limited. Based on pairwise subsampling, the degree of clonotype sharing among donors was expected to be affected by sequencing depth. Incomplete sequencing was indicated by rarefaction of sorted-subset datasets, despite the large sequencing depth. Naive subsets generally had larger estimated clonotype richness than memory subsets. When a few donors were compared, the shared fraction of clonotypes was 5% to 6.5% for naive CD4, 3.5% to 4% for naive CD8, 2% to 2.5% for memory CD4, and about 0.36% for memory CD8.

About this clone: No antigen is known for it. One base away there is no much larger clone; base qualities are not given.

As encoded in the germline V gene, CDR1 is SGHDT while CDR2 is YYEEEE. There are 13 amino acids in the CDR3, from cysteine to phenylalanine inclusive. Solely the CDR3 DNA is kept, with 39 bases framed from the first base. V and J lose 4 bases and 1 base, and a span of 8 bases separates them. Using the deep immunoSEQ assay, multiplex PCR amplified TCR CDR3 regions from genomic DNA. Genomic DNA extracted from each cell subset was distributed evenly over all wells of several immunoSEQ 96-well plates, and each plate served as one replicate. For sorted subsets, 200 to 250 ng of genomic DNA, equivalent to 25,000 to 35,000 T cell genomes, went into each replicate PCR. Purified libraries were quantified with a Qubit 3.0 fluorometer, sized on a Bioanalyzer 2100, and re-quantified with the KAPA Library Quantification kit. Every immunoSEQ 96-well plate was sequenced on a dedicated single-read 150-cycle Illumina NextSeq 550 flow cell. The source study handled its data this way. Because the immunoSEQ output held only junctional sequences and lacked quality scores, the filtering could not match the filtering applied to full-length reads. Sequences were annotated with PyIR, a Python wrapper for IgBLAST v1.9, using IMGT germline references to assign V/J genes and CDR3. Reads were filtered out if the reads had weak V/J assignments (E-value above 1e-6), no CDR3, stop codons, out-of-frame junctions, or ambiguous translated residues. A V3J clonotype was defined by an identical inferred V gene, J gene, and CDR3 amino acid sequence. Percentage overlap between repertoires was calculated by dividing the number of shared unique clonotypes by the size of the smaller repertoire. Repertoire richness was assessed with RTK rarefaction, the Chao1 estimator, and Recon v2.1 estimates of unobserved clonotypes. Generation probabilities for all TCRbeta clonotypes obtained by the gDNA method from several donors were computed using OLGA. The clones in this table, taken by TCRdb from immuneACCESS, are in-frame only. Not every clone is retained; where verified, under half of the shortfall comes from an unresolved V gene, and the cause of the rest is unknown. V, J and clone size derive from that table, while D and trimming were established from the DNA sequence. This sample holds hundreds of thousands of clones; about 96% were observed only once. The ten most abundant clones make up less than 0.3% of the sample.

CD8 naive samples consisted of CD45RO-negative cells that were positively selected for CCR7, yielding a CD45RA+CCR7+ population without TemRA cells. Healthy HIV-negative adults with no recently reported acute infections or vaccinations were included as donors. Only Caucasian adults living in Nashville, Tennessee, USA were represented among the donors. Blood was collected by leukapheresis, and PBMCs were isolated by Ficoll-Histopaque density gradient centrifugation and then cryopreserved in liquid nitrogen vapor phase. Purity and quantity of every magnetically sorted T cell population were checked by analytical flow cytometry. Genomic DNA was isolated from every sorted fraction and measured by UV absorbance on a Nanodrop 2000c.

Sequenced: naive CD8+ T cells sorted from blood. The meaning of the sample's cell subset or site label: CD45RA+CCR7+. The sequence joins TRBV5-6 to TRBJ1-1, with no reliable assignment of the D segment. The TCR sequence derives from a man aged 30 to 39 in good health. The nucleotide sequence reads TGTGCCAGCAGCCCTAACAAGAACACTGAAGCTTTCTTT. It is translated as CASSPNKNTEAFF.